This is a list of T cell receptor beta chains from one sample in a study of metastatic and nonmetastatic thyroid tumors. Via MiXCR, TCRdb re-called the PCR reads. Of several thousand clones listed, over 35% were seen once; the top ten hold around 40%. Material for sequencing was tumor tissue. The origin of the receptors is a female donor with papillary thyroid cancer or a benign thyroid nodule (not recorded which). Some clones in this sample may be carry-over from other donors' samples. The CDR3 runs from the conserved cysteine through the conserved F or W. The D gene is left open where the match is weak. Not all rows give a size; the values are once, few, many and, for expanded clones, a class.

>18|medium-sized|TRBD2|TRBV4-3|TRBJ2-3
TGCGCCAGCAGCCAAGCCCCGTCGGCGGGAGGGAGCACAGATACGCAGTATTTT
CASSQAPSAGGSTDTQYF
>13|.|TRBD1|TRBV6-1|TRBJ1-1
TGTGCCAGCAGTCCTCAGGGGGCCACTGAAGCTTTCTTT
CASSPQGATEAFF
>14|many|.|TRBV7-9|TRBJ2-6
TGTGCCAGCAACTATCGACCTGGGGCCAACGTCCTGACTTTC
CASNYRPGANVLTF
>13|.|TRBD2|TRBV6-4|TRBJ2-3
TGTGCCAGCAGTGAGCGGGAGCAAGATACGCAGTATTTT
CASSEREQDTQYF
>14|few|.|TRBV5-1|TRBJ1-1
TGCGCCAGCAGCTTGGGGTGGGGCGGCACTGAAGCTTTCTTT
CASSLGWGGTEAFF
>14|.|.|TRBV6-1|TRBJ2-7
TGTGCCAGCAGTTTAGGACGGCAGAGCGACGAGCAGTACTTC
CASSLGRQSDEQYF
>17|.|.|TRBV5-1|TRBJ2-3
TGCGCCAGCAGCTTGGTCTGGGTCGCCCAGGTAGGGGATACGCAGTATTTT
CASSLVWVAQVGDTQYF
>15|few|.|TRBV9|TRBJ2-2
TGTGCCAGCAGCGTAGAGCCCTCGAACACCGGGGAGCTGTTTTTT
CASSVEPSNTGELFF
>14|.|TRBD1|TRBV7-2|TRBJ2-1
TGTGCCAGCAGTCCGGACAGGGTTTACAATGAGCAGTTCTTC
CASSPDRVYNEQFF
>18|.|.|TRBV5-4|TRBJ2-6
TGTGCCAGCAGCTTAGTGGGGGCGATGAAAACTGGGGCCAACGTCCTGACTTTC
CASSLVGAMKTGANVLTF
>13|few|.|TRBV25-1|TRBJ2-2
TGTGCCAGCAGGGACGGGTACACAGGGGAGCTGTTTTTT
CASRDGYTGELFF
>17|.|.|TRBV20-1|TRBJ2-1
TGCAGTGCTAGAGAGCCTCGGGATTTTAGGCATTCCAATGAGCAGTTCTTC
CSAREPRDFRHSNEQFF
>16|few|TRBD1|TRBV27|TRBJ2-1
TGTGCCAGCAGTAAGCCGGGACAGGGGACCTACAATGAGCAGTTCTTC
CASSKPGQGTYNEQFF
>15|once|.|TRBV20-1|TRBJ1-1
TGCAGTGCTAGTGGCAGGGTGCAAGTCTGCACTGAAGCTTTCTTT
CSASGRVQVCTEAFF
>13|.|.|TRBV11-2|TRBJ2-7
TGTGCCAGCAGCTTCAGGGTTTTGTACGAGCAGTACTTC
CASSFRVLYEQYF
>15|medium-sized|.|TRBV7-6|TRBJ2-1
TGTGCCAGCAGCCTCGATCAGGGGCCCTACAATGAGCAGTTCTTC
CASSLDQGPYNEQFF
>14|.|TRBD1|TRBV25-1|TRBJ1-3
TGTGCCAGCAGTGGGGACAGGGGTCGGGACACCATATATTTT
CASSGDRGRDTIYF
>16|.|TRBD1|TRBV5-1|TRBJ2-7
TGCGCCAGCAGCTTGGTGGGGACAGGGATGCCTTACGAGCAGTACTTC
CASSLVGTGMPYEQYF
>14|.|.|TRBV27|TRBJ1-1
TGTGCCAGCAGTGACTCGTCAGAGAACACTGAAGCTTTCTTT
CASSDSSENTEAFF
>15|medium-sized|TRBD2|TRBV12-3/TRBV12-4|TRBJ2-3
TGTGCCAGCAGTTTAATTGCGGGAGGTCCGGATACGCAGTATTTT
CASSLIAGGPDTQYF
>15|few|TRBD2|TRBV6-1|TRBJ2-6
TGTGCCAGCAGTGCACTAGCGTGGGGGGCCAACGTCCTGACTTTC
CASSALAWGANVLTF
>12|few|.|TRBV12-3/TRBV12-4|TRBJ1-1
TGTGCCAGCAGTTTATCCGCCACTGAAGCTTTCTTT
CASSLSATEAFF
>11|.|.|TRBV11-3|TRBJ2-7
TGTGCCAGCAGCCCCAGCTACGAGCAGTACTTC
CASSPSYEQYF
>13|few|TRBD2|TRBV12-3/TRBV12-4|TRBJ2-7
TGTGCCAGCAGTTTTTGGGAGGGTGCCGAGCAGTACTTC
CASSFWEGAEQYF
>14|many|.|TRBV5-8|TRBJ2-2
TGTGCCAGCAGCTTCTGGGGCTATCACGGGGAGCTGTTTTTT
CASSFWGYHGELFF
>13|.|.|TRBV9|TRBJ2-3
TGTGCCAGCAGCGTAGCTGCGGGTGATACGCAGTATTTT
CASSVAAGDTQYF
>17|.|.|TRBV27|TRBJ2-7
TGTGCCAGCAGTTTATCCTCTCCCGGGACACTATCCTACGAGCAGTACTTC
CASSLSSPGTLSYEQYF
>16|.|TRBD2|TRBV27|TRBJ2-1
TGTGCCAGCAGTCCCCCCCCTAGCGGGTACACCTGGGAGCAGTTCTTC
CASSPPPSGYTWEQFF
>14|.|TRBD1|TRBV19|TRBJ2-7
TGTGCCAGTAGTATTGCAGGGGGCAGGCGGGAGCAGTACTTC
CASSIAGGRREQYF
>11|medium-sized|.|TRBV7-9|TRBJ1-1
TGTGCCAGCAGTAGGGGCGACGAAGCTTTCTTT
CASSRGDEAFF
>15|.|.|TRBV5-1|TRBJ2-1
TGCGCCAGCAGCTTGGGTGCGGGTTGGTACAATGAGCAGTTCTTC
CASSLGAGWYNEQFF
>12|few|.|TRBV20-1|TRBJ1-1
TGCAGTGCTAGAGCCCGGACTTTTGAAGCTTTCTTT
CSARARTFEAFF
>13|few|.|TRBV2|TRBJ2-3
TGTGCCAGCAGGGGGACAAGCACAGATACGCAGTATTTT
CASRGTSTDTQYF
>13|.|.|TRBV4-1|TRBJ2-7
TGCGCCAGCAGCCCCGCTGGGTGTTACGAGCAGTACTTC
CASSPAGCYEQYF
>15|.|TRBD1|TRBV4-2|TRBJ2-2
TGTGCCAGCAGCCAAGGGACAGGGGACACCGGGGAGCTGTTTTTT
CASSQGTGDTGELFF
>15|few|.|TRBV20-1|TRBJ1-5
TGCAGTGCTAGGCGCTCGGGACACAGCAATCAGCCCCAGCATTTT
CSARRSGHSNQPQHF
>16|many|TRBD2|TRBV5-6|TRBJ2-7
TGTGCCAGCAGCTTGGACGGGGCGGGAGGTTCCTACGAGCAGTACTTC
CASSLDGAGGSYEQYF
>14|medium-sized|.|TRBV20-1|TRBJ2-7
TGCAGTGCTAGAGATGACCCGCGAGGCTACGAGCAGTACTTC
CSARDDPRGYEQYF
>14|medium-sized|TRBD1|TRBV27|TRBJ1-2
TGTGCCAGCAGTGGAGGACAGGGGCGCCGGGGCTACACCTTC
CASSGGQGRRGYTF
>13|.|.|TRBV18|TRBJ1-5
TGTGCCAGCTCACCGGACAGAAATCAGCCCCAGCATTTT
CASSPDRNQPQHF
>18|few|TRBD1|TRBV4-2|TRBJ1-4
TGTGCCAGCAGCCAGGGGCGACAGGGCTTCACGACTAATGAAAAACTGTTTTTT
CASSQGRQGFTTNEKLFF
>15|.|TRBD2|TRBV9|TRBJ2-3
TGTGCCAGCAGCGCTGGGACTAGCGTCACAGATACGCAGTATTTT
CASSAGTSVTDTQYF
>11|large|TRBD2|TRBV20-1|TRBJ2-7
TGCACTGAGCGGGAGACCTACGAGCAGTACTTC
CTERETYEQYF
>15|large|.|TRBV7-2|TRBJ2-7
TGTGCCAGCAGCTTAGCCGGTAGCGGCTCCTACGAGCAGTACTTC
CASSLAGSGSYEQYF
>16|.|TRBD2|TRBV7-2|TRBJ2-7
TGTGCCAGCAGCTTAGCGTCTAGCGGGAGCTCCTACGAGCAGTACTTC
CASSLASSGSSYEQYF
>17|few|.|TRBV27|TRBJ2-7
TGTGCCAGCAGTCCCCGGGACCGTCCCAATGTGGGCTACGAGCAGTACTTC
CASSPRDRPNVGYEQYF
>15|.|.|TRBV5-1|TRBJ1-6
TGCGCCAGCAGCTTGAGAGAGGGCACCGGTTCACCCCTCCACTTT
CASSLREGTGSPLHF
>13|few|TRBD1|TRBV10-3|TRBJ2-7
TGTGCCATCAGTGAGCACAGGGGCTACGAGCAGTACTTC
CAISEHRGYEQYF
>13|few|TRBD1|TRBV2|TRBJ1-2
TGTGCCAGCCTAGGACAGGGGTTTTCTGGCTACACCTTC
CASLGQGFSGYTF
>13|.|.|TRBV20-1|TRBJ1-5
TGCAGTGCTAGAGGGGTCCACAATCAGCCCCAGCATTTT
CSARGVHNQPQHF
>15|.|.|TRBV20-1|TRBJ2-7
TGCAGTGCTAGTCACAGTTCTAGCATGATCCGGGAGCAGTACTTC
CSASHSSSMIREQYF
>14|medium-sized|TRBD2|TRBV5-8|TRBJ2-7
TGTGCCAGCAGCCGTGCGGGAGGGGCAGGGGAGCAGTACTTC
CASSRAGGAGEQYF
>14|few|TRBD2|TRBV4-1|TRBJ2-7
TGCGCCAGCAGCCAAGAACGGGAGGCCCACGAGCAGTACTTC
CASSQEREAHEQYF
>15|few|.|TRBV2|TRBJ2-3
TGTGCCAGCAGTTATGCTAGCCAGACCACAGATACGCAGTATTTT
CASSYASQTTDTQYF
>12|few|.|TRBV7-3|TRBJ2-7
TGTGCCAGCAGCTTAACAGGGAACGAGCAGTACTTC
CASSLTGNEQYF
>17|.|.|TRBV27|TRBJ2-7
TGTGCCAGCAGTTTTAATGCAACAGGACTTGAGTCCTACGAGCAGTACTTC
CASSFNATGLESYEQYF
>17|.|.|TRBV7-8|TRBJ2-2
TGTGCCAGCAGCTATAGGATGGGCGGGGATCTCACCGGGGAGCTGTTTTTT
CASSYRMGGDLTGELFF